The clone carrying this T cell receptor (beta chain) was detected only once. The antigen is unknown. The data derive from a study of shared clonotypes between healthy human individuals. About the study: CD4 naive and memory got three plates each, CD8 naive two, CD8 memory one.

This CDR3 is 16 amino acids long. The J segment lost 1 base and the V segment lost 1 base, leaving 2 bases of the junction unmatched. The V gene's germline CDR1 is SGHTA and CDR2 FQGNSA. CD45RO negativity and positive selection for CCR7 defined naive CD8 cells, a population that excluded terminally differentiated effector memory CD45RA+ cells. Only Caucasian adults living in Nashville, Tennessee served as donors. The table came from immunoSEQ multiplex PCR; TCRdb's copy has only in-frame clones and leaves some out. The table shows 1.5 million to 2.5 million clones, with about 95% occurring only once. Study-wide points: Clonotype sharing across four donors was observed for about 4.8% of naive CD4 clonotypes.

The sample consisted of naive CD8+ T cells sorted from blood. This receptor was identified in a man between 18 and 29 years old in good health. J is TRBJ2-5 and V is TRBV7-2; TRBD2 agrees at 11 bases. CDR3 loop: CASSLVTSGSQETQYF. The CDR3 DNA sequence: TGTGCCAGCAGCTTAGTCACTAGCGGGAGCCAAGAGACCCAGTACTTC.